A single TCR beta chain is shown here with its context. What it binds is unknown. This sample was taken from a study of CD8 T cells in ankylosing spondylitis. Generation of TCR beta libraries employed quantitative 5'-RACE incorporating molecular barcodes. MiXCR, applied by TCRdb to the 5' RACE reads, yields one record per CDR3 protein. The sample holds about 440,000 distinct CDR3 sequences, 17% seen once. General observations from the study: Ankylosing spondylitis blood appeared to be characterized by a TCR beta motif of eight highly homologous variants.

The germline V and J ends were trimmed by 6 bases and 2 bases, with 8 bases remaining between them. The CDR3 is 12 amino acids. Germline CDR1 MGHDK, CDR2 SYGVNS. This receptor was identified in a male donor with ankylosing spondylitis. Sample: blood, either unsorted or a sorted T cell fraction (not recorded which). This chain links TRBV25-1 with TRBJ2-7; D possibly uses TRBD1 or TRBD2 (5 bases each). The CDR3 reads CASRGRAYEQYF. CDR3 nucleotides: TGTGCCAGCAGGGGGCGGGCCTACGAGCAGTACTTC.